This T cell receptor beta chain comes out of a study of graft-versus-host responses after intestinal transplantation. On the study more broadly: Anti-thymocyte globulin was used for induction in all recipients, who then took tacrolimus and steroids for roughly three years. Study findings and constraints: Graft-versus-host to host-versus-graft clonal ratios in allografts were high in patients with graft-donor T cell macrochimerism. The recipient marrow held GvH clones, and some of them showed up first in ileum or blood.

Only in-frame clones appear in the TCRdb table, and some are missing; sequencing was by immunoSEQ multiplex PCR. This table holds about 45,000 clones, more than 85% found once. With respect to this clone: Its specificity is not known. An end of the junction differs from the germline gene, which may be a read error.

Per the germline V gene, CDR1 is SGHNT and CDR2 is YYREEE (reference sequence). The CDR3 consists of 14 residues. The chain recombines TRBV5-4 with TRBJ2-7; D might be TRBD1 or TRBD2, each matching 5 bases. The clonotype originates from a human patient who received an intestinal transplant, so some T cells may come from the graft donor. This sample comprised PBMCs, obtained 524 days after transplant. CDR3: CASSQAGTGYEQYF. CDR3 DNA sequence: TGCGCCAGCAGCCAAGCCGGGACGGGCTACGAGCAGTACTTC.